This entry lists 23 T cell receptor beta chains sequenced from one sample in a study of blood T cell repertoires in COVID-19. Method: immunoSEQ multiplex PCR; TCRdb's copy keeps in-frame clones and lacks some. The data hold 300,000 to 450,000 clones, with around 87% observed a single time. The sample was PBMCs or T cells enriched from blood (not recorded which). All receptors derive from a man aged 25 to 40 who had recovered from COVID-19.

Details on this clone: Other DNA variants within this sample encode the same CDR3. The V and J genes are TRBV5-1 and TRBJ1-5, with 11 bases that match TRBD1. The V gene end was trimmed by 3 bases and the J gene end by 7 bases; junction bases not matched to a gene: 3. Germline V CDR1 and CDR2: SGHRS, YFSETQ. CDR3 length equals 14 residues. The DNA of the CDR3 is TGCGCCAGCAGCTCCGGGACAGGGGGACAGCCCCAGCATTTT. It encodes CASSSGTGGQPQHF. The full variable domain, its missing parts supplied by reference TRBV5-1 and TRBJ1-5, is KAGVTQTPRYLIKTRGQQVTLSCSPISGHRSVSWYQQTPGQGLQFLFEYFSETQRNKGNFPGRFSGRQFSNSRSEMNVSTLELGDSALYLCASSSGTGGQPQHFGDGTRLSIL.

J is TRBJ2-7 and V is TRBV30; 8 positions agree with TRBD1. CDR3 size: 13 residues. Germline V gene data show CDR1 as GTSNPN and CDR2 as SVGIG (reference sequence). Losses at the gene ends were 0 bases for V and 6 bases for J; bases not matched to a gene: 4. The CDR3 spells CAWSVRGTGEQYF. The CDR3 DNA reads TGTGCCTGGAGTGTACGTGGGACAGGCGAGCAGTACTTC. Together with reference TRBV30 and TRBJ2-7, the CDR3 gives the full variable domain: SQTIHQWPATLVQPVGSPLSLECTVEGTSNPNLYWYRQAAGRGLQLLFYSVGIGQISSEVPQNLSASRPQDRQFILSSKKLLLSDSGFYLCAWSVRGTGEQYFGPGTRLTVT.

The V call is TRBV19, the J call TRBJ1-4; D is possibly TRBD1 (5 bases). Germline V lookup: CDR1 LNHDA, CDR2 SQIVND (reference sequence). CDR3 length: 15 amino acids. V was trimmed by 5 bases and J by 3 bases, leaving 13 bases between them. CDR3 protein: CASSRRGSANEKLFF. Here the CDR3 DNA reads TGTGCCAGTAGTCGGAGGGGATCGGCTAATGAAAAACTGTTTTTT. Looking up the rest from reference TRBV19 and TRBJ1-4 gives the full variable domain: DGGITQSPKYLFRKEGQNVTLSCEQNLNHDAMYWYRQDPGQGLRLIYYSQIVNDFQKGDIAEGYSVSREKKESFPLTVTSAQKNPTAFYLCASSRRGSANEKLFFGSGTQLSVL.

The chain's CDR3 is CASSNGVEAFF. DNA for the CDR3: TGTGCCAGCAGCAACGGGGTTGAAGCTTTCTTT. The chain has TRBV11-2 and TRBJ1-1; D gene uncertain. Germline values: CDR1 SGHAT, CDR2 FQNNGV. This CDR3 is built from 11 residues. V was clipped by 5 bases and J by 7 bases, with 8 bases between them. The whole variable domain, filled in from reference TRBV11-2 and TRBJ1-1, reads EAGVAQSPRYKIIEKRQSVAFWCNPISGHATLYWYQQILGQGPKLLIQFQNNGVVDDSQLPKDRFSAERLKGVDSTLKIQPAKLEDSAVYLCASSNGVEAFFGQGTRLTVV.

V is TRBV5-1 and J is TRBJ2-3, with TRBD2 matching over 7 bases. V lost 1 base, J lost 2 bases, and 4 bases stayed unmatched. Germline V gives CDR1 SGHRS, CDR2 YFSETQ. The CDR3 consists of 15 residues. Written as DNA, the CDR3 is TGCGCCAGCAGCTTGCCTAGCGGTTCCACAGATACGCAGTATTTT. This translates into CASSLPSGSTDTQYF.

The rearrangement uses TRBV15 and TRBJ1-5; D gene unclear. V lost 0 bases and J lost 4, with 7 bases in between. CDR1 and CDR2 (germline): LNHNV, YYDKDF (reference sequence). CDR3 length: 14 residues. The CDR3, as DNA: TGTGCCACCAGCAGAGATGGGCAGAATCAGCCCCAGCATTTT. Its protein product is CATSRDGQNQPQHF.

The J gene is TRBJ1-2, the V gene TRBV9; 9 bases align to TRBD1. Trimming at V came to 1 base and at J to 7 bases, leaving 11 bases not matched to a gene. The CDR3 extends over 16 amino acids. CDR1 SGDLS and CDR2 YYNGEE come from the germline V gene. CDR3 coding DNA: TGTGCCAGCAGCGTATTTTCGGGACAGGGAGGACCTGGCTACACCTTC. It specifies CASSVFSGQGGPGYTF.

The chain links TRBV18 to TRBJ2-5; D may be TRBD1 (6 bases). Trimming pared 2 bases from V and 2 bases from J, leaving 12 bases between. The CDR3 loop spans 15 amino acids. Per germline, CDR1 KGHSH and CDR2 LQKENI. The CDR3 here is CASSPTGMFQETQYF. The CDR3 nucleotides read TGTGCCAGCTCACCAACAGGGATGTTTCAAGAGACCCAGTACTTC.

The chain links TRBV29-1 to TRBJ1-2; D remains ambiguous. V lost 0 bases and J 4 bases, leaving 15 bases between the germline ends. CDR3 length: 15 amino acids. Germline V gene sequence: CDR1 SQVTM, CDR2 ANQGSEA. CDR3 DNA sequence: TGCAGCGTTGAAGAAACCCGGAGCTCGATCTATGGCTACACCTTC. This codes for CSVEETRSSIYGYTF. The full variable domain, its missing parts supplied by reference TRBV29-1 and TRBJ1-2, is SAVISQKPSRDICQRGTSLTIQCQVDSQVTMMFWYRQQPGQSLTLIATANQGSEATYESGFVIDKFPISRPNLTFSTLTVSNMSPEDSSIYLCSVEETRSSIYGYTFGSGTRLTVV.

This CDR3 reads CATRRLAGTGANVLTF. The CDR3 nucleotides are TGTGCCACTAGGAGGCTAGCGGGGACCGGGGCCAACGTCCTGACTTTC. V gene TRBV11-2 combines with J gene TRBJ2-6; 9 positions match TRBD2. The CDR3 is made up of 16 amino acids. V gave up 10 bases and J gave up 4 bases; unmatched junction bases: 11. The germline gives CDR1 SGHAT, CDR2 FQNNGV.

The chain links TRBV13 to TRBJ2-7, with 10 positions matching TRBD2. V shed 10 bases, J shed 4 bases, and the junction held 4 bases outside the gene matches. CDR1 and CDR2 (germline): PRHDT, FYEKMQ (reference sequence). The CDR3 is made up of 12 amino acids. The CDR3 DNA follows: TGTGCCACGGGACTAGCGAGGTACGAGCAGTACTTC. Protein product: CATGLARYEQYF.

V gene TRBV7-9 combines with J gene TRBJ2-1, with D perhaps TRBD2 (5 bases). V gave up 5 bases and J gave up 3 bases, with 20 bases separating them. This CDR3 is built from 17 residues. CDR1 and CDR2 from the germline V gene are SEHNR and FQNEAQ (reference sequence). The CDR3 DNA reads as TGTGCCAGCAGCCCACCCCGTACGGGGAGTTTCTACAATGAGCAGTTCTTC. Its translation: CASSPPRTGSFYNEQFF.

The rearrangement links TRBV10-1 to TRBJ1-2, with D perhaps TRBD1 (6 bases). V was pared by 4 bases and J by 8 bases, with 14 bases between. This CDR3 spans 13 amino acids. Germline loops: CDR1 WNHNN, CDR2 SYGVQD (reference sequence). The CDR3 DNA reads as TGCGCCAGCAGTGCCCTACAGGGATTCGGCTACACCTTC. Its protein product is CASSALQGFGYTF.

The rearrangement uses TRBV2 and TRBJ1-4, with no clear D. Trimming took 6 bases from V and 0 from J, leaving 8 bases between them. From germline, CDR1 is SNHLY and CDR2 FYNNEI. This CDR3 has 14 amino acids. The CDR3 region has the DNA TGTGCCAGCAGAGCGGAGTCAACTAATGAAAAACTGTTTTTT. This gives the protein CASRAESTNEKLFF. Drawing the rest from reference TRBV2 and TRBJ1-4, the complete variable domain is EPEVTQTPSHQVTQMGQEVILRCVPISNHLYFYWYRQILGQKVEFLVSFYNNEISEKSEIFDDQFSVERPDGSNFTLKIRSTKLEDSAMYFCASRAESTNEKLFFGSGTQLSVL.

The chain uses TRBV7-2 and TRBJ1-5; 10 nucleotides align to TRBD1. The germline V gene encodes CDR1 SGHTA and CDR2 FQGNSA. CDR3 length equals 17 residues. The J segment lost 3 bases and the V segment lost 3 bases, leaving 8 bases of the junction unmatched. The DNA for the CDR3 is TGTGCCAGCAGCTTGACCGGGACAGGGGCTTCCAATCAGCCCCAGCATTTT. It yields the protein CASSLTGTGASNQPQHF.

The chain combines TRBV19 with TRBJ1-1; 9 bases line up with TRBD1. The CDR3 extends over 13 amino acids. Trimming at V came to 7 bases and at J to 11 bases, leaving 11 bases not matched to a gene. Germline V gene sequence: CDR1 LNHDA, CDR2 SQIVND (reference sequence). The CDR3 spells CASTRTGDGRAFF. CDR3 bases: TGTGCCAGTACGAGGACAGGGGATGGTAGGGCTTTCTTT.

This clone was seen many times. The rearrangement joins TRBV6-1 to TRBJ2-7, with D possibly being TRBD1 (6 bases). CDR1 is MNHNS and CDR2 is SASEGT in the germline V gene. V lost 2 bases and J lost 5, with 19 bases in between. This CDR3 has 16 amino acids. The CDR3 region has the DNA TGTGCCAGCAGTGAACACCAAGGGACACACCGCCACGAGCAGTACTTC. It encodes CASSEHQGTHRHEQYF.

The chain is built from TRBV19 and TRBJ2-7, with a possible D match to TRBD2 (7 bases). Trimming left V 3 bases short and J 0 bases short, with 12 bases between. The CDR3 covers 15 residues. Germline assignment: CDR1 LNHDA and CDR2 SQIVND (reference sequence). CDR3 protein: CASSMAGAPSYEQYF. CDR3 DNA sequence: TGTGCCAGTAGTATGGCGGGGGCCCCCTCCTACGAGCAGTACTTC. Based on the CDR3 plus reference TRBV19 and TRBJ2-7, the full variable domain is DGGITQSPKYLFRKEGQNVTLSCEQNLNHDAMYWYRQDPGQGLRLIYYSQIVNDFQKGDIAEGYSVSREKKESFPLTVTSAQKNPTAFYLCASSMAGAPSYEQYFGPGTRLTVT.

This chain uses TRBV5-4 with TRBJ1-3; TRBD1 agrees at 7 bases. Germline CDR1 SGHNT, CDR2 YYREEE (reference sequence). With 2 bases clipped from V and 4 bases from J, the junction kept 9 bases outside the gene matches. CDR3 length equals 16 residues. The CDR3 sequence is CASSFLDRADGNTIYF. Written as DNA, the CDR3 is TGTGCCAGCAGCTTCTTAGACAGGGCCGACGGAAACACCATATATTTT.

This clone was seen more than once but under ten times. The CDR3 DNA sequence: TGCGCCAGCAGCTTGCCCGGGGACGAGCAGTACTTC. It yields the protein CASSLPGDEQYF. V and J are TRBV5-1 and TRBJ2-7; tentatively, D is TRBD2 (5 bases). The CDR3 runs 12 residues. The ends were cut back, 1 base at V and 5 bases at J, with 7 bases in the middle. Germline V CDR1 and CDR2: SGHRS, YFSETQ.

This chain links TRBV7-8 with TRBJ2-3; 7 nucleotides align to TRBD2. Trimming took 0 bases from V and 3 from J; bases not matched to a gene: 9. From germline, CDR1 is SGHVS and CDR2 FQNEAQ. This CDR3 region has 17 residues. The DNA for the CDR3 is TGTGCCAGCAGCTTAGCGCGACCGGGGGGTCGGACAGATACGCAGTATTTT. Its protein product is CASSLARPGGRTDTQYF.

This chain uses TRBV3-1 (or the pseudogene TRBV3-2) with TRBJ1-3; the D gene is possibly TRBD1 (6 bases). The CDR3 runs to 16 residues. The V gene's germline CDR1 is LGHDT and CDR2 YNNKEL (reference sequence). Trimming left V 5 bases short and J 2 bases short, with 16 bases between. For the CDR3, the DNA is TGTGCCAGCAGCGAGACCGGGACAACGGCTGGAAACACCATATATTTT. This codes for CASSETGTTAGNTIYF.

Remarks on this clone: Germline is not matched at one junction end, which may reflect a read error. CDR3 residues: CASSPFQMAF. The CDR3 nucleotides are TGTGCCAGCAGCCCTTTCCAGATGGCCTTT. The genes are TRBV11-2 and TRBJ1-1; D remains ambiguous. The CDR3 runs to 10 residues. Per germline, CDR1 SGHAT and CDR2 FQNNGV.